The 5 T cell receptor beta chains listed next were all sequenced from one sample in a study of blood T cell repertoires in COVID-19. Only in-frame clones appear in the TCRdb table, and some are missing; sequencing was by immunoSEQ multiplex PCR. Altogether about 80,000 clones are present, roughly 82% being singletons, with the ten largest covering 21%. Sequenced: peripheral blood. All receptors derive from a human donor in a cohort sampled during active COVID-19.

The chain recombines TRBV18 with TRBJ2-1, with 11 positions matching TRBD1. The junction had 4 bases not matched to a gene; V was cut back by 4 bases and J by 5 bases. The CDR3 is 15 residues long. Germline V gene lookup returns CDR1 KGHSH and CDR2 LQKENI. This CDR3 reads CASSRGTGGNNEQFF. Written as DNA, the CDR3 is TGTGCCAGCTCACGAGGGACAGGGGGTAACAATGAGCAGTTCTTC.

This clone came up once. The chain links TRBV28 to TRBJ1-6; 8 bases fit TRBD1. With V trimmed by 5 bases and J by 9 bases, 9 bases remained unmatched. The germline V gene encodes CDR1 MDHEN and CDR2 SYDVKM. The CDR3 extends over 15 amino acids. CDR3 region: CASSNSRGRVSPLHF. CDR3 nucleotide sequence: TGTGCCAGCAGTAACTCCAGGGGGCGTGTTTCACCCCTCCACTTT.

This sequence joins TRBV18 and TRBJ2-7, with D tentatively TRBD2 (6 bases). Trimming removed 3 bases from V and 0 bases from J, with 12 bases in between. Germline CDR1 is KGHSH and CDR2 is LQKENI. The CDR3 has 15 amino acids. The CDR3 coding sequence is TGTGCCAGCTCACCGACTCACGGGAGCTCCTACGAGCAGTACTTC. It codes for CASSPTHGSSYEQYF.

This clone has more than one count but fewer than ten. The chain is built from TRBV3-1 (or the pseudogene TRBV3-2) and TRBJ2-1; 16 bases align to TRBD2. This CDR3 is 15 amino acids long. J was trimmed by 12 bases and V by 4 bases; bases with no gene match: 6. In germline, CDR1 is LGHDT, CDR2 YNNKEL (reference sequence). The CDR3 nucleotides are TGTGCCAGCAGCCGGGGACTAGCGGGGGGGTTGTTGCAGTTCTTC. It translates to CASSRGLAGGLLQFF.

J is TRBJ2-1 and V is TRBV9; D not resolved. V lost 3 bases to trimming and J lost 5 bases, with 9 bases between them. The CDR3 has 13 amino acids. Looked up from germline, CDR1 is SGDLS and CDR2 is YYNGEE. CDR3 DNA: TGTGCCAGCAGCGCCCCCGCGGACAATGAGCAGTTCTTC. Amino acids: CASSAPADNEQFF.